This T cell receptor beta chain derives from a study of identical twins. TCRdb passed the 5' RACE reads through MiXCR, listing each CDR3 protein once. Of around 690,000 distinct CDR3 sequences listed, 21% are singletons. Germline V CDR1 and CDR2: SQVTM, ANQGSEA. This CDR3 has 13 amino acids. Germline trimming cut 8 bases from V and 5 bases from J; bases unmatched to any gene: 8. The sample was also linked to a second study, of T cells expressing NK-cell markers. As that study records: It remained uncertain whether the expanded NKG2C+ T cell clones were specific for HCMV antigens.

The sequencing sample was made of PBMCs. The chain has TRBV29-1 and TRBJ2-1; 8 nucleotides agree with TRBD1. The TCR was taken from a woman younger than 35 in good health. Written as DNA, the CDR3 is TGCAGCTCCGGGACAGGTATCAACAATGAGCAGTTCTTC. It yields the protein CSSGTGINNEQFF.